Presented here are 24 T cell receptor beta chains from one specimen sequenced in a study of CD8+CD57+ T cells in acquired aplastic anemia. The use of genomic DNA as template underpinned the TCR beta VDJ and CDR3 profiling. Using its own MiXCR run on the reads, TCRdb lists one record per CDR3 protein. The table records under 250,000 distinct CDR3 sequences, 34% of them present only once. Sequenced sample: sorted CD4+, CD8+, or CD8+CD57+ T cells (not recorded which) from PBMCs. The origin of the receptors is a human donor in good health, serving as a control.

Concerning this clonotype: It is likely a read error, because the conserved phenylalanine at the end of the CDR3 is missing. The CDR3 coding sequence is TGCAGTGCTAGAGAGAGAGACAGGCAACACAATGAGCAGTTCCTC. Its translation is CSARERDRQHNEQFL. This rearrangement joins TRBV20-1 to TRBJ2-1; a weak D match, TRBD1 (6 bases). V lost 0 bases to trimming and J lost 5 bases, with 14 bases between them. Germline-derived CDR1 and CDR2 are DFQATT and SNEGSKA (reference sequence). There are 15 residues in the CDR3.

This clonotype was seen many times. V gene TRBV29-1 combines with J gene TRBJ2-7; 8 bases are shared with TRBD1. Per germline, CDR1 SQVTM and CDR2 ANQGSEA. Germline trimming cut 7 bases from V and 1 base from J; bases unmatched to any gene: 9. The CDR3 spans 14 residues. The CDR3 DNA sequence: TGCAGCGGAATGCGGGACAGGACTTCCTACGAGCAGTACTTC. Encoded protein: CSGMRDRTSYEQYF.

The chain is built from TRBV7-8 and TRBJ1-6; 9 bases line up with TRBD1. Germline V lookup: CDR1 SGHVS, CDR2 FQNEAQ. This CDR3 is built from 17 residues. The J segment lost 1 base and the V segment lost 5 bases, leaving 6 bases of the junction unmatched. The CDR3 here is CASSRDRATSYNSPLHF. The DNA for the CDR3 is TGTGCCAGCAGCCGGGACAGGGCGACGTCCTATAATTCACCCCTCCACTTT.

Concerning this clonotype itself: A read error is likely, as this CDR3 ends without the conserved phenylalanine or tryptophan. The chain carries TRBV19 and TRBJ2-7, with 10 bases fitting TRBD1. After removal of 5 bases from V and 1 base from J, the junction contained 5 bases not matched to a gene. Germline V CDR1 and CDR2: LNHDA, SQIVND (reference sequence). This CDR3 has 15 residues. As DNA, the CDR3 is TGTGCCAGTAGTGCCGGACAGGGGGGGTCCTACGAGCAGTACTCC. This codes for CASSAGQGGSYEQYS.

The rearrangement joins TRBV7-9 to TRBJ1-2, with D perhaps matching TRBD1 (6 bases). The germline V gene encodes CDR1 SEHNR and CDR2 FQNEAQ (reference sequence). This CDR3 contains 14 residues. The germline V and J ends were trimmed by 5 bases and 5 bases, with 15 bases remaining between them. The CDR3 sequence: CASSTRTVMYGYTF. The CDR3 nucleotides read TGTGCCAGCAGCACCCGGACAGTTATGTATGGCTACACCTTC.

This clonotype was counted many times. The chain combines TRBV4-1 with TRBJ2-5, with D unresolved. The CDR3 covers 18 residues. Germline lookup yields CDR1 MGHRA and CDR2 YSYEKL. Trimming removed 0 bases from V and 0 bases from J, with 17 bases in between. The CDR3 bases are TGCGCCAGCAGCCAAGATTCTCAGGTACCCGTGAACCAAGAGACCCAGTACTTC. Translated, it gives CASSQDSQVPVNQETQYF.

The CDR3 loop reads CATLLSGTDNQPQHF. The CDR3 DNA is TGTGCCACCTTATTGAGCGGGACAGACAATCAGCCCCAGCATTTT. The J gene is TRBJ1-5, the V gene TRBV24-1; 7 positions match TRBD1. The V gene's germline CDR1 is KGHDR and CDR2 SFDVKD. V shed 9 bases, J shed 3 bases, and the junction held 10 bases outside the gene matches. This CDR3 has 15 amino acids.

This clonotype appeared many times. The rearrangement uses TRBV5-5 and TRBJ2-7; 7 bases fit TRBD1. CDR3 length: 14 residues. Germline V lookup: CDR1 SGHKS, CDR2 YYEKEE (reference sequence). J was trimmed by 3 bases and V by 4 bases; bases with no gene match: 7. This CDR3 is CASSIQGSFYEQYF. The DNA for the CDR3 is TGTGCCAGCAGCATACAGGGGTCCTTCTACGAGCAGTACTTC.

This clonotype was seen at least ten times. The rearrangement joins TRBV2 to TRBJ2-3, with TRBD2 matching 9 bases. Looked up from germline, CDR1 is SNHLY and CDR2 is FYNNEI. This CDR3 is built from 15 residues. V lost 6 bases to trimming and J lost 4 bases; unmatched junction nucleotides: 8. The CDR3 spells CASRGNSGGSDTQYF. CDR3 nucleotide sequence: TGTGCCAGCAGAGGCAATAGCGGGGGCTCAGATACGCAGTATTTT.

CDR3 DNA sequence: TGTGCCAGCAGCTTAGTGGGGCGCGGGGAGCTGTTTTTT. This sequence encodes CASSLVGRGELFF. The V and J genes are TRBV7-9 and TRBJ2-2; tentatively, D is TRBD1 (5 bases). Germline V gene sequence: CDR1 SEHNR, CDR2 FQNEAQ (reference sequence). V was cut by 1 base and J by 7 bases, with 7 bases left in between. The CDR3 length is 13 residues.

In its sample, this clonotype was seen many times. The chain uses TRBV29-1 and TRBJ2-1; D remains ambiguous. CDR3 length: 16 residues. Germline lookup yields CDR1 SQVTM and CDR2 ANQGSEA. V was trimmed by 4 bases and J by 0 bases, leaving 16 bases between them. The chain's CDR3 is CSVVRRAASSYNEQFF. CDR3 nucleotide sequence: TGCAGCGTTGTCAGGCGAGCAGCGAGCTCCTACAATGAGCAGTTCTTC.

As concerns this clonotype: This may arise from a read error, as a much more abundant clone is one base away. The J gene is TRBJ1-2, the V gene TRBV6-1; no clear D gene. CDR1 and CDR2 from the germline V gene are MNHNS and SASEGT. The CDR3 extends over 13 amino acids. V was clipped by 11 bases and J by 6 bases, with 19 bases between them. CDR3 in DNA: TGTGCCTCCCCCCGCTGGCCGAGGGATGGCTACACCTTC. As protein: CASPRWPRDGYTF.

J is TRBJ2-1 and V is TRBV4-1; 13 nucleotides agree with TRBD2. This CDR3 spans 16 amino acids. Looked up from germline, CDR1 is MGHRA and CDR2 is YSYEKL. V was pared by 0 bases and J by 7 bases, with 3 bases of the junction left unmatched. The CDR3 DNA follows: TGCGCCAGCAGCCAAGAGGGACTAGCGGGAAAAAATGAGCAGTTCTTC. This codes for CASSQEGLAGKNEQFF.

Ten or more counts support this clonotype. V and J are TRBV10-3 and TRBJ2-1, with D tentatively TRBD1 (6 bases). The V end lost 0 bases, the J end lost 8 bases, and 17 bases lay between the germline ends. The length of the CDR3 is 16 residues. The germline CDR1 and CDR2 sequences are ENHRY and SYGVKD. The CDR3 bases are TGTGCCATCAGTGAGTCGCTGGGGGCAGGGTATCATGAGCAGTTCTTC. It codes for CAISESLGAGYHEQFF.

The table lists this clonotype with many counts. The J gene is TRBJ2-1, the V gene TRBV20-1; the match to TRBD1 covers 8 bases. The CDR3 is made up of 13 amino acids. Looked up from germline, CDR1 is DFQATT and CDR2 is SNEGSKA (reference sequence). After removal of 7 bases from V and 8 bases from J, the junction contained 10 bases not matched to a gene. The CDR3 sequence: CSVHKTGVYEQFF. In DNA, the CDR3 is TGCAGTGTTCATAAGACAGGGGTATATGAGCAGTTCTTC.

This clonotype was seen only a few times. The CDR3: CASSLRYMNTEAFF. CDR3 sequence (DNA): TGTGCCAGCAGCTTGAGGTATATGAACACTGAAGCTTTCTTT. The J gene is TRBJ1-1, the V gene TRBV11-3; no clear D gene. This CDR3 has 14 amino acids. V was trimmed by 3 bases and J by 0 bases, leaving 8 bases between them. CDR1 SGHNT and CDR2 YENEEA come from the germline V gene.

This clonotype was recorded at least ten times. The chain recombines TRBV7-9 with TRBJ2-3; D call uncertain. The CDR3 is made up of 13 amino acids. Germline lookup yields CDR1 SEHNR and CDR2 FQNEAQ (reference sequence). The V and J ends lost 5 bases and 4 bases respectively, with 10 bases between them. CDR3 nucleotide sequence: TGTGCCAGCAGCCCAAAAGGTCCAGATACGCAGTATTTT. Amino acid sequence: CASSPKGPDTQYF.

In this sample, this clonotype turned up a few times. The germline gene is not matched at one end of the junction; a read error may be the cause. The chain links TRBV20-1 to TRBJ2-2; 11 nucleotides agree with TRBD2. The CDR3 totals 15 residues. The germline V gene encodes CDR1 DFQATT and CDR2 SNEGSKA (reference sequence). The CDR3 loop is CSASRLAGNTGELVF. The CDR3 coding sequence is TGCAGTGCTAGCCGACTAGCGGGGAACACCGGGGAGCTGGTTTTT.

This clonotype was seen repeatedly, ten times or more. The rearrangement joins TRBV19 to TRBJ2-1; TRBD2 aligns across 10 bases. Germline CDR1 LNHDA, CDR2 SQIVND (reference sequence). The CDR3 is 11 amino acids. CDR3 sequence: CGTLAGEAQFF. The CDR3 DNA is TGTGGCACCCTAGCGGGAGAGGCCCAGTTCTTC.

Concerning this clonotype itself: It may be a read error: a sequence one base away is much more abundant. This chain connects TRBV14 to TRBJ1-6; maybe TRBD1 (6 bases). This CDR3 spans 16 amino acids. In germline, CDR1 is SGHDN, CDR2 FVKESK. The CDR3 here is CASSQDLLDSGSPLRF. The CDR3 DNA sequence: TGTGCCAGCAGCCAAGATCTATTGGACAGCGGTTCACCCCTCCGCTTT.

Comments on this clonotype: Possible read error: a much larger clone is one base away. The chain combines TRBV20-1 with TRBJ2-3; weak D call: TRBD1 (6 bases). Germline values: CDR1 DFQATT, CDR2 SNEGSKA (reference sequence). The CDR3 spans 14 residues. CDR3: CSASLTGRTDTRYF. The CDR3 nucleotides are TGCAGTGCTAGTCTTACAGGGCGCACAGATACGCGGTATTTT.

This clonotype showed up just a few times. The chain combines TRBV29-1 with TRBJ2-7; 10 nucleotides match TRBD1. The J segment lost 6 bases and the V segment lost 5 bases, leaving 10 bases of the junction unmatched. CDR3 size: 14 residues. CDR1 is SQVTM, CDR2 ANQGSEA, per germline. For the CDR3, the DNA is TGCAGCGTTCCCGGGACAGGGGCCGTTGGCGAGCAGTACTTC. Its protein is CSVPGTGAVGEQYF.

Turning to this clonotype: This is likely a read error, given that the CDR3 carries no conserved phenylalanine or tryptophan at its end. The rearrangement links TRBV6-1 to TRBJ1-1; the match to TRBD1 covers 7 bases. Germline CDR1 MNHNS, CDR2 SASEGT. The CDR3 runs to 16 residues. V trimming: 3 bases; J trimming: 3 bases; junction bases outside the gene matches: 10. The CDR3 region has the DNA TGTGCCAGCAGTGAGGGTACAGGGGTCGGGTACACTGAAGCTTTCCTT. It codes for CASSEGTGVGYTEAFL.

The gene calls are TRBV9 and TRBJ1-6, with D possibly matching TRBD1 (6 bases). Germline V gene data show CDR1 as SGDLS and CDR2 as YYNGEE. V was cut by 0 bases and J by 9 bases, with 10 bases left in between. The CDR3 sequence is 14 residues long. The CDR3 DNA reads TGTGCCAGCAGCGTAGGGGGGGGGCCTTCACCCCTCCACTTT. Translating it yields CASSVGGGPSPLHF.